This T cell receptor beta chain came from a study of cytomegalovirus exposure and HLA in healthy donors. The CDR3 covers 15 residues. Per the germline V gene, CDR1 is MDHEN and CDR2 is SYDVKM. With V trimmed by 2 bases and J by 3 bases, 2 bases remained unmatched. Study-wide results and limits: Within an earlier analysis, most TCR beta V segments proved productive either about 90% or about 30% of the time. Within a later analysis, the majority of CMV-associated TCR beta chains appeared HLA-restricted.

Turning to this clone: No antigen is known for it.

The PCR employed 60 Vbeta primers together with 13 Jbeta primers. Sequencing was performed with immunoSEQ multiplex PCR; in TCRdb, only in-frame clones are kept and a portion is missing. The sample lists about 120,000 clones; around three quarters were seen once. The specimen sequenced was PBMCs. The chain joins TRBV28 to TRBJ2-3, with 10 bases identical to TRBD2. The sequence derives from a woman aged 45-60 years in good health and CMV-seronegative. The CDR3 bases are TGTGCCAGCAGTTTAGAGACTAGCGGGACAGATACGCAGTATTTT. Translating it yields CASSLETSGTDTQYF.